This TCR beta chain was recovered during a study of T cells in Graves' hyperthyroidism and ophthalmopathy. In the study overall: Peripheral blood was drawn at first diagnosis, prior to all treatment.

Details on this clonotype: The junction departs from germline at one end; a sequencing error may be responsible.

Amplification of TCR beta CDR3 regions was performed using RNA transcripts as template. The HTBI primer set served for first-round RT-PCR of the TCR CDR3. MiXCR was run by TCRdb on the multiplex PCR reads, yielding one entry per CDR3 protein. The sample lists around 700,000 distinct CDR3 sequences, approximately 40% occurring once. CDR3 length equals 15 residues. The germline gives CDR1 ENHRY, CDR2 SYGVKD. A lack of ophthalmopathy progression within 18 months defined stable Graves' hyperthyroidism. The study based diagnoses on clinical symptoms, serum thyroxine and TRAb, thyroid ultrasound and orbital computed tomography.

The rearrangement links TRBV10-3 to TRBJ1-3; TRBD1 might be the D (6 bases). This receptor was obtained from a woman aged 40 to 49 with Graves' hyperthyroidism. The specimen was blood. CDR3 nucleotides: TGTGCCATCAGTGGAGGGGGAGGCTCTGGAAACACCACATATTTT. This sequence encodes CAISGGGGSGNTTYF.